This T cell receptor (beta chain) was captured by sequencing in a study of blood T cell repertoires in COVID-19. The repertoire was sequenced with immunoSEQ multiplex PCR; TCRdb's copy has only in-frame clones and lacks some. The sample has some 15,000 clones, about 91% seen once. V dropped 4 bases and J dropped 1; count of bases not matched to a gene: 2. The CDR3 spans 14 residues. Germline loops: CDR1 SGHDT, CDR2 YYEEEE. The chain links TRBV5-6 to TRBJ2-3; 8 bases are shared with TRBD2. Specimen: peripheral blood. The sequence derives from a human donor in a cohort sampled during active COVID-19. The chain's CDR3 is CASSLLAGTDTQYF. The CDR3, as DNA: TGTGCCAGCAGCCTACTAGCGGGCACAGATACGCAGTATTTT.